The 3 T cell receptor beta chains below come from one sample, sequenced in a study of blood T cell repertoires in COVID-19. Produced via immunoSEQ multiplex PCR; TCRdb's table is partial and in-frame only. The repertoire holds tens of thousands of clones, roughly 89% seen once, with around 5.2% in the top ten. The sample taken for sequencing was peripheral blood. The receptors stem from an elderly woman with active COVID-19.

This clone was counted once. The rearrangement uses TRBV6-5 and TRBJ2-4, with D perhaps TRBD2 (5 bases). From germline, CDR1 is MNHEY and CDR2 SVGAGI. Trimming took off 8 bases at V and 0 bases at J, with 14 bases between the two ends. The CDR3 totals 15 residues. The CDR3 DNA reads TGTGCCAGCGGAGGATTAGGTATAGCCAAAAACATTCAGTACTTC. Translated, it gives CASGGLGIAKNIQYF.

CDR3 in amino acids: CASSSYPGLAGGRGKNIQYF. The CDR3 bases are TGCGCCAGCAGCTCGTACCCGGGACTAGCGGGAGGCCGGGGCAAAAACATTCAGTACTTC. The chain recombines TRBV5-1 with TRBJ2-4; 15 bases match TRBD2. The ends lost 3 bases at V and 3 bases at J; junction bases unmatched: 13. Germline V CDR1 and CDR2: SGHRS, YFSETQ. This CDR3 region has 20 residues. Looking up the rest from reference TRBV5-1 and TRBJ2-4 gives the full variable domain: KAGVTQTPRYLIKTRGQQVTLSCSPISGHRSVSWYQQTPGQGLQFLFEYFSETQRNKGNFPGRFSGRQFSNSRSEMNVSTLELGDSALYLCASSSYPGLAGGRGKNIQYFGAGTRLSVL.

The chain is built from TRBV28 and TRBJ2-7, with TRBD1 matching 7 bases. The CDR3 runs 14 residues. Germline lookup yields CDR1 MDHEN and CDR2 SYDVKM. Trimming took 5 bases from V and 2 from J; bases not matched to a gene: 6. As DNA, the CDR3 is TGTGCCAGCAGTCCAGGGGGTGGGACCTACGAGCAGTACTTC. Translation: CASSPGGGTYEQYF.